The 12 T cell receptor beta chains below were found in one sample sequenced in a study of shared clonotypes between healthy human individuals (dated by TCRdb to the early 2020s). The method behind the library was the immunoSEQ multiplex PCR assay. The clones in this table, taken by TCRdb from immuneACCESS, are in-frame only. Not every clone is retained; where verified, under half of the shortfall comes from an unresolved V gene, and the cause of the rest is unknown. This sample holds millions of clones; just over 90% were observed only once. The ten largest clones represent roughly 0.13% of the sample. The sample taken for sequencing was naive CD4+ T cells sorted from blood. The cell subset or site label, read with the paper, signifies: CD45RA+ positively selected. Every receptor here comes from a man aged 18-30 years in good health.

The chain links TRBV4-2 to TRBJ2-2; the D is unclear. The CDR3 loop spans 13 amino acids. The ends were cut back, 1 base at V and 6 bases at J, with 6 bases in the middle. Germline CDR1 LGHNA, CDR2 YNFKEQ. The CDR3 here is CASSQVGPGELFF. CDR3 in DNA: TGTGCCAGCAGCCAAGTCGGCCCCGGGGAGCTGTTTTTT.

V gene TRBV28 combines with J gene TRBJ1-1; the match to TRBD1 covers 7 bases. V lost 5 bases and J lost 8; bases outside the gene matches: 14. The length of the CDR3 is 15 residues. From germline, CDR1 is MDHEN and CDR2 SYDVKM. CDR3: CASSPLRQGPHEAFF. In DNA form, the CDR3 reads TGTGCCAGCAGTCCACTTAGACAGGGCCCGCACGAAGCTTTCTTT.

CDR3 nucleotides: TGTGCCAGCAGTTTGAATCTAGGGGGCCCCTACGAGCAGTACTTC. It is translated as CASSLNLGGPYEQYF. This sequence joins TRBV6-5 and TRBJ2-7; 7 nucleotides agree with TRBD1. J was trimmed by 2 bases and V by 4 bases; bases with no gene match: 8. Germline V gene lookup returns CDR1 MNHEY and CDR2 SVGAGI. The CDR3 extends over 15 amino acids.

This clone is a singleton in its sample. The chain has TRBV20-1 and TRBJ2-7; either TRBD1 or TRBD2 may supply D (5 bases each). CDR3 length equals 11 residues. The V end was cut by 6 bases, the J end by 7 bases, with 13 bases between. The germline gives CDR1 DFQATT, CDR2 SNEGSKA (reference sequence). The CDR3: CSAQDRGEQYF. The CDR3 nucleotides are TGCAGTGCACAGGATCGGGGTGAGCAGTACTTC.

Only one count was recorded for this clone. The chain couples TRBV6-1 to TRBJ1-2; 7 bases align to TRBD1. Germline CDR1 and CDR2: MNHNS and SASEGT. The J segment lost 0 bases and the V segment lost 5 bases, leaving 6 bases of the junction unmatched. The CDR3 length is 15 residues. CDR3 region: CASSTLDRANYGYTF. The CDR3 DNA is TGTGCCAGCAGTACCCTTGACAGGGCTAACTATGGCTACACCTTC.

The CDR3 here is CASSEGVRREKLFF. The CDR3 DNA reads TGTGCCAGTAGTGAGGGGGTGAGGAGGGAAAAACTGTTTTTT. The chain employs TRBV19 and TRBJ1-4; D is perhaps TRBD1 (6 bases). V was trimmed by 5 bases and J by 8 bases, leaving 15 bases between them. Germline V gives CDR1 LNHDA, CDR2 SQIVND (reference sequence). The CDR3 length is 14 residues.

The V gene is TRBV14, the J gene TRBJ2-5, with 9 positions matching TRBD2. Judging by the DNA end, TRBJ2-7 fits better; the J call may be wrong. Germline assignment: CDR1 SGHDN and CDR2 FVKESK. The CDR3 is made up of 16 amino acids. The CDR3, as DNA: TGTGCCAGCAGCCAAGGTCGACTAGCGGCACCCTACGAGCAGTACTTC. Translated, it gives CASSQGRLAAPYEQYF.

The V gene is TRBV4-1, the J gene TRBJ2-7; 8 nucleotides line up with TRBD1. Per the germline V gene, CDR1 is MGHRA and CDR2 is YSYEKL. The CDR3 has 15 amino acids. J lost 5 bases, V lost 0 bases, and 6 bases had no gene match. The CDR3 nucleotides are TGCGCCAGCAGCCAAGAATCCCGGACAGGGAACGAGCAGTACTTC. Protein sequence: CASSQESRTGNEQYF.

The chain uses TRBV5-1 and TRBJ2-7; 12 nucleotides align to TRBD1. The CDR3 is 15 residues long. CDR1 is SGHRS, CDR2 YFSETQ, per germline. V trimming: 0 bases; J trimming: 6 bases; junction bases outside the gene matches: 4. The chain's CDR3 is CASSLGGQGAGEQYF. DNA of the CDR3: TGCGCCAGCAGCTTGGGGGGACAGGGGGCCGGCGAGCAGTACTTC.

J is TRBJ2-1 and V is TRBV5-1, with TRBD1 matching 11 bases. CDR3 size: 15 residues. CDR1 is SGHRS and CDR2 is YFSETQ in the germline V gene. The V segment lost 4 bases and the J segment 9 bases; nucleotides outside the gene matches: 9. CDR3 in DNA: TGCGCCAGCAGCGGGAGGGACAGGGGGATTATTGAGCAGTTCTTC. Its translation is CASSGRDRGIIEQFF.

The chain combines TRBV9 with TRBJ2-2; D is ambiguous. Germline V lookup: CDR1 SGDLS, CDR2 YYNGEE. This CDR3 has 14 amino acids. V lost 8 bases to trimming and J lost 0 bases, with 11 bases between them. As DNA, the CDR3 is TGTGCCAGTGCGTTGGGTCCGAACACCGGGGAGCTGTTTTTT. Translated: CASALGPNTGELFF.

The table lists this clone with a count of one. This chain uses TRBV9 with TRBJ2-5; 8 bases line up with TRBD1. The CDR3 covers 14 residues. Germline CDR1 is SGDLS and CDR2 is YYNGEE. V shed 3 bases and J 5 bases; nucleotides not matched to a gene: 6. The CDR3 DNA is TGTGCCAGCAGCGAGACAGGGGTATTGGAGACCCAGTACTTC. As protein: CASSETGVLETQYF.